A single sample gave rise to the 26 T cell receptor beta chains below, sequenced in a study of T cells expressing NK-cell markers. TCRdb re-called the 5' RACE reads and gives one entry per CDR3 protein, without DNA. Found here are 450,000 to 600,000 distinct CDR3 sequences; the top ten clones hold around 4%. The source material was blood T cells: a sorted CD56 or NKG2C T cell subset, CD4+ or CD8+ T cells, or bulk PBMC T cells (not recorded which). These TCRs come from a young man in good health.

The chain combines TRBV20-1 with TRBJ1-5; the TCRdb call, TRBD1, lacks DNA for checking. Looked up from germline, CDR1 is DFQATT and CDR2 is SNEGSKA (reference sequence). The length of the CDR3 is 16 residues. The CDR3 spells CSARWQGGLLGQPQHF.

The chain couples TRBV27 to TRBJ2-1; absent DNA, TCRdb's TRBD2 call cannot be checked. Germline V lookup: CDR1 MNHEY, CDR2 SMNVEV (reference sequence). CDR3 length: 18 residues. CDR3 residues: CASSYGLAGVLSYNEQFF.

This CDR3 is CACDRASEKLFF. V gene TRBV30 combines with J gene TRBJ1-4; there is no DNA to check the TCRdb D call of TRBD1. Germline V gene sequence: CDR1 GTSNPN, CDR2 SVGIG (reference sequence). This CDR3 contains 12 residues.

The V call is TRBV4-3, the J call TRBJ2-1. The CDR3 has 15 residues. CDR1 is LGHNA and CDR2 is YSLEER in the germline V gene. The CDR3 loop reads CASSLDTVSYNEQFF.

The V and J genes are TRBV20-1 and TRBJ2-4; TCRdb's D gene call, TRBD1, goes unchecked for lack of DNA. Germline loops: CDR1 DFQATT, CDR2 SNEGSKA (reference sequence). This CDR3 comprises 15 residues. The CDR3 loop reads CSAEQGTGAKNIQYF.

This chain uses TRBV20-1 with TRBJ2-3; the TCRdb D gene call, TRBD1, has no DNA to confirm it. The CDR3 extends over 17 amino acids. Looked up from germline, CDR1 is DFQATT and CDR2 is SNEGSKA (reference sequence). The CDR3 loop reads CSAPRPRTGQVSDTQYF.

The chain carries TRBV4-3 and TRBJ2-3; the D call of TRBD2 rests on TCRdb alone, since no DNA is present to check it. The CDR3 has 17 residues. From germline, CDR1 is LGHNA and CDR2 YSLEER. CDR3 sequence reads: CASSQDLAGLSGDTQYF.

The chain is built from TRBV7-8 and TRBJ2-1; TCRdb gives TRBD1 as the D gene, but with no DNA this cannot be confirmed. CDR3 length: 15 amino acids. Germline loops: CDR1 SGHVS, CDR2 FQNEAQ. CDR3 residues: CASSLGQLLSQEQFF.

The genes are TRBV10-3 and TRBJ2-3; TCRdb gives TRBD1 as the D gene, but with no DNA this cannot be confirmed. The CDR3 has 14 amino acids. Germline V CDR1 and CDR2: ENHRY, SYGVKD. The CDR3: CAISARRGLDTQYF.

The V and J genes are TRBV29-1 and TRBJ1-2. This CDR3 has 13 amino acids. From germline, CDR1 is SQVTM and CDR2 ANQGSEA. The CDR3 protein is CSVGGHSGYGYTF.

CDR3 protein: CASSYFLGINQPQHF. The chain carries TRBV6-2 or TRBV6-3 and TRBJ1-5. This CDR3 is built from 15 residues. Germline loops: CDR1 MNHEY, CDR2 SVGEGT.

The genes are TRBV10-3 and TRBJ2-5; TCRdb's assignment of TRBD2 cannot be checked, as there is no DNA. Per germline, CDR1 ENHRY and CDR2 SYGVKD. The CDR3 extends over 14 amino acids. CDR3 loop: CAISANSGEETQYF.

V usage is TRBV7-7 and J usage is TRBJ1-3. CDR1 is SSHAT, CDR2 FNYEAQ, per germline (reference sequence). The CDR3 consists of 14 residues. The CDR3 sequence is CASSAGSAGNTIYF.

The chain is built from TRBV5-1 and TRBJ1-2; TCRdb designates TRBD1, a call that cannot be tested without DNA. This CDR3 is built from 16 residues. Germline assignment: CDR1 SGHRS and CDR2 YFSETQ. CDR3 region: CASSEMGYRADYGYTF.

This rearrangement joins TRBV3-1 to TRBJ2-4. CDR3 length equals 15 residues. CDR1 and CDR2 (germline): LGHDT, YNNKEL (reference sequence). CDR3 region: CASSQGLLAKNIQYF.

The chain combines TRBV12-3 or TRBV12-4 with TRBJ2-1. The CDR3 runs to 12 residues. CDR3 amino acids: CASSPRRNEQFF.

The chain couples TRBV12-3 or TRBV12-4 to TRBJ1-6; the D gene TCRdb calls, TRBD1, cannot be checked with no DNA. The CDR3 length is 14 residues. CDR3 amino acids: CASSSRGDGSPLHF.

The rearrangement links TRBV7-8 to TRBJ1-5; TCRdb gives TRBD1 as the D gene, but with no DNA this cannot be confirmed. This CDR3 is built from 14 residues. Germline V CDR1 and CDR2: SGHVS, FQNEAQ. The CDR3: CASSGRDRNQPQHF.

The chain links TRBV2 to TRBJ2-3; the TCRdb D gene call, TRBD2, has no DNA to confirm it. CDR1 is SNHLY, CDR2 FYNNEI, per germline. The CDR3 spans 16 residues. The CDR3 loop is CASGALAGGSTDTQYF.

The V and J genes are TRBV7-9 and TRBJ1-2; the D call from TCRdb, TRBD1, cannot be confirmed without DNA. The CDR3 runs to 13 residues. Germline CDR1 is SEHNR and CDR2 is FQNEAQ (reference sequence). CDR3 protein: CASSSHRDRGYTF.

The V call is TRBV20-1, the J call TRBJ2-3; TCRdb outputs TRBD2, but without DNA this stays unchecked. Germline V gene sequence: CDR1 DFQATT, CDR2 SNEGSKA (reference sequence). This CDR3 is built from 15 residues. The CDR3: CSARVAGVRTDTQYF.

The chain recombines TRBV12-3 or TRBV12-4 with TRBJ1-5; the D call of TRBD1 rests on TCRdb alone, since no DNA is present to check it. CDR3 size: 16 residues. CDR3 residues: CASNLGRQGGPQPQHF.

V usage is TRBV29-1 and J usage is TRBJ1-3. This CDR3 contains 13 residues. Germline assignment: CDR1 SQVTM and CDR2 ANQGSEA. The chain's CDR3 is CSVDLGLGNTIYF.

V is TRBV5-1 and J is TRBJ2-7; the TCRdb call, TRBD1, lacks DNA for checking. CDR3 length equals 15 residues. Per the germline V gene, CDR1 is SGHRS and CDR2 is YFSETQ. CDR3 in amino acids: CASSFAGHGNHEQYF.

The genes are TRBV6-1 and TRBJ2-5; checking the TCRdb D call of TRBD2 is not possible without DNA. The CDR3 length is 17 residues. Per germline, CDR1 MNHNS and CDR2 SASEGT. This CDR3 reads CASSGHHGTSGQETQYF.

This sequence joins TRBV10-3 and TRBJ1-2; the TCRdb call, TRBD1, lacks DNA for checking. The CDR3 is 14 amino acids. Germline CDR1 ENHRY, CDR2 SYGVKD. The CDR3 region is CAISVDSSNYGYTF.